The 19 T cell receptor beta chains below come from one sample, sequenced in a study of blood T cells in healthy people across ages. A second PCR of about 6 to 12 cycles used a sample-barcoded 5' primer and a J-beta primer mix. Each CDR3 protein gets one entry after TCRdb re-called the 5' RACE reads with MiXCR. The sample yields more than 550,000 distinct CDR3 sequences, around a fifth seen once. Specimen: blood. These receptors were collected from a man between 65 and 79 years old in good health.

The chain is built from TRBV3-1 and TRBJ2-5, with 10 bases lining up with TRBD2. TRBJ2-1 matches the DNA end more closely, so the J call is doubtful. The CDR3 sequence is 17 residues long. The germline gives CDR1 LGHDT, CDR2 YNNKEL (reference sequence). CDR3 DNA sequence: TGTGCCAGCAGCCGGTATGTCCTAGCGGGAGAAAGCAATGAGCAGTTCTTC. It yields the protein CASSRYVLAGESNEQFF.

V gene TRBV7-9 combines with J gene TRBJ2-1; no clear D gene. CDR1 and CDR2 from the germline V gene are SEHNR and FQNEAQ (reference sequence). V lost 5 bases and J 2 bases, leaving 16 bases between the germline ends. This CDR3 region has 16 residues. CDR3 in DNA: TGTGCCAGCAGCGCAAAGACCGTGTCGGCCTACAATGAGCAGTTCTTC. Amino acids: CASSAKTVSAYNEQFF.

This clonotype appeared a single time. The rearrangement links TRBV20-1 to TRBJ1-2; 8 bases are a match to TRBD1. This CDR3 contains 12 residues. With 6 bases clipped from V and 4 bases from J, the junction kept 4 bases outside the gene matches. Per germline, CDR1 DFQATT and CDR2 SNEGSKA (reference sequence). This CDR3 is CSAAGGSYGYTF. The CDR3 DNA reads as TGCAGTGCCGCAGGGGGCAGCTATGGCTACACCTTC.

V usage is TRBV7-9 and J usage is TRBJ1-2; no reliable D call. The germline V gene encodes CDR1 SEHNR and CDR2 FQNEAQ (reference sequence). This CDR3 comprises 14 residues. Trimming removed 2 bases at V and 1 base at J, with 8 bases between. The CDR3 is CASSLMRDNYGYTF. In nucleotides, the CDR3 is TGTGCCAGCAGCTTAATGCGGGATAACTATGGCTACACCTTC. The full variable domain, rest sourced from reference TRBV7-9 and TRBJ1-2, is DTGVSQNPRHKITKRGQNVTFRCDPISEHNRLYWYRQTLGQGPEFLTYFQNEAQLEKSRLLSDRFSAERPKGSFSTLEIQRTEQGDSAMYLCASSLMRDNYGYTFGSGTRLTVV.

This sequence joins TRBV20-1 and TRBJ2-1; 9 bases are a match to TRBD2. V dropped 0 bases and J dropped 3; count of bases not matched to a gene: 6. The CDR3 has 16 residues. Germline-derived CDR1 and CDR2 are DFQATT and SNEGSKA (reference sequence). Written as DNA, the CDR3 is TGCAGTGCTAGAGATCGGGCTAGCGGGGTCTACAATGAGCAGTTCTTC. Translating gives CSARDRASGVYNEQFF.

This sequence joins TRBV10-2 and TRBJ1-2; 12 positions match TRBD1. V was clipped by 0 bases and J by 2 bases; unmatched bases: 4. CDR1 is WSHSY, CDR2 SAAADI, per germline. The CDR3 loop spans 17 amino acids. The CDR3 bases are TGCGCCAGCAGTGAGTCCCGGGACAGGGGGCCCAACTATGGCTACACCTTC. Its protein product is CASSESRDRGPNYGYTF.

The gene calls are TRBV5-4 and TRBJ1-1; D ambiguous. Germline CDR1 and CDR2: SGHNT and YYREEE (reference sequence). The V gene lost 3 bases and the J gene lost 6 bases, with 12 bases spanning the gap. CDR3 length: 13 residues. CDR3 residues: CASSSGRTPEAFF. The CDR3 DNA follows: TGTGCCAGCAGCTCCGGGAGGACTCCTGAAGCTTTCTTT.

This clonotype was seen a few times. The chain couples TRBV11-2 to TRBJ2-3; D remains ambiguous. Germline V gene sequence: CDR1 SGHAT, CDR2 FQNNGV. Trimming left V 3 bases short and J 4 bases short, with 11 bases between. The CDR3 runs 14 residues. The CDR3 reads CASSFYMGADTQYF. The CDR3 DNA reads as TGTGCCAGCAGCTTTTATATGGGCGCAGATACGCAGTATTTT.

This clonotype has a handful of counts. This chain joins TRBV28 and TRBJ2-3, with unresolved D. Germline V gene sequence: CDR1 MDHEN, CDR2 SYDVKM. This CDR3 comprises 12 residues. V lost 8 bases and J lost 2, with 8 bases in between. CDR3 coding DNA: TGTGCCAGCGGCGTAACCACAGATACGCAGTATTTT. Protein product: CASGVTTDTQYF. Full variable domain (outside the CDR3, taken from reference TRBV28 and TRBJ2-3): DVKVTQSSRYLVKRTGEKVFLECVQDMDHENMFWYRQDPGLGLRLIYFSYDVKMKEKGDIPEGYSVSREKKERFSLILESASTNQTSMYLCASGVTTDTQYFGPGTRLTVL.

This clonotype appeared a few times. The V gene is TRBV6-2 or TRBV6-3, the J gene TRBJ2-2; D remains unclear. This CDR3 has 14 amino acids. Germline V gives CDR1 MNHEY, CDR2 SVGEGT. Trimming pared 5 bases from V and 8 bases from J, leaving 15 bases between. The CDR3 here is CASSGTLITGELFF. CDR3 DNA: TGTGCCAGCAGTGGAACATTAATCACTGGGGAGCTGTTTTTT.

The chain uses TRBV7-7 and TRBJ2-1; a weak D match, TRBD1 (5 bases). The V and J ends lost 0 bases and 9 bases respectively, with 9 bases between them. Germline V gene data show CDR1 as SSHAT and CDR2 as FNYEAQ (reference sequence). The CDR3 runs 13 residues. Written as DNA, the CDR3 is TGTGCCAGCAGCTTAGCGGAAAGGGGTGAGCAGTTCTTC. As protein: CASSLAERGEQFF.

The genes are TRBV2 and TRBJ1-2; D remains unclear. Germline V gene sequence: CDR1 SNHLY, CDR2 FYNNEI. The CDR3 length is 14 residues. Trimming pared 8 bases from V and 2 bases from J, leaving 15 bases between. CDR3 in DNA: TGTGCCAGCGGGCCGGGAGTAGGGAACTATGGCTACACCTTC. Translation gives CASGPGVGNYGYTF.

The chain employs TRBV6-2 or TRBV6-3 and TRBJ2-1; D perhaps matches TRBD2 (6 bases). The CDR3 has 15 amino acids. Trimming took off 8 bases at V and 1 base at J, with 15 bases between the two ends. Germline V CDR1 and CDR2: MNHEY, SVGEGT. The CDR3 DNA is TGTGCCAGCCAGCCCGTAGCGGAATCCTACAATGAGCAGTTCTTC. As protein: CASQPVAESYNEQFF.

This clonotype was seen more than once but under ten times. V usage is TRBV6-1 and J usage is TRBJ1-2; D remains unclear. The CDR3 is 15 amino acids. Germline values: CDR1 MNHNS, CDR2 SASEGT. Trimming removed 8 bases from V and 8 bases from J, with 24 bases in between. The CDR3 loop reads CASQRYLAPYSGYTF. DNA of the CDR3: TGTGCCAGCCAGCGGTACTTGGCTCCCTACTCGGGCTACACCTTC.

The V call is TRBV20-1, the J call TRBJ2-7; D is perhaps TRBD2 (5 bases). Trimming removed 6 bases at V and 5 bases at J, with 11 bases between. This CDR3 contains 11 residues. Germline loops: CDR1 DFQATT, CDR2 SNEGSKA (reference sequence). The CDR3 region has the DNA TGCAGTGCGGAGAGCGGAGACGAGCAGTACTTC. Its protein product is CSAESGDEQYF.

This clonotype came up a few times. The chain carries TRBV20-1 and TRBJ2-7; 12 nucleotides line up with TRBD2. V shed 0 bases and J 1 base; nucleotides not matched to a gene: 10. This CDR3 contains 18 residues. Germline loops: CDR1 DFQATT, CDR2 SNEGSKA (reference sequence). The CDR3 loop is CSARDRLAGGLRSYEQYV. In nucleotides, the CDR3 is TGCAGTGCTAGAGATCGGCTAGCGGGAGGGTTAAGGTCCTACGAGCAGTACGTC.

The V gene is TRBV7-9, the J gene TRBJ1-1, with a possible D match to TRBD1 (6 bases). Per germline, CDR1 SEHNR and CDR2 FQNEAQ (reference sequence). This CDR3 contains 13 residues. Between the trimmed V and J ends, which lost 0 bases and 10 bases, there was a span of 12 bases. The CDR3 DNA follows: TGTGCCAGCAGCTTAGCGTCAGTACAGGGAGCTTTCTTT. This encodes CASSLASVQGAFF.

CDR3 sequence: CSAKNPQRGEQFF. The CDR3 bases are TGCAGTGCAAAAAATCCCCAACGGGGTGAGCAGTTCTTC. This chain connects TRBV20-1 to TRBJ2-1, with D perhaps matching TRBD2 (5 bases). Deletions cut 6 bases from V and 9 bases from J, with 18 bases between. This CDR3 has 13 amino acids. Germline V gene data show CDR1 as DFQATT and CDR2 as SNEGSKA (reference sequence).

The genes are TRBV12-3 or TRBV12-4 and TRBJ2-2, with D unresolved. CDR3 length: 16 amino acids. Trimming cost V 3 bases and J 1 base, with 12 bases left between them. The CDR3 nucleotides read TGTGCCAGCAGTTTGCGGCAGGTGATGAACACCGGGGAGCTGTTTTTT. It yields the protein CASSLRQVMNTGELFF.